The sequence of this T cell receptor (beta chain) was determined in a study of blood T cell repertoires in COVID-19. Study-wide context: Acute and convalescent COVID-19 samples came from the United States, Italy and Spain. The cDNA or gDNA used as material had been derived from T cells, B-cell-depleted T cells, or PBMCs.

This clone was counted between two and nine times. Per the original methods: How many nucleated cells were present was estimated from reference gene primer amplification. Here immunoSEQ multiplex PCR was the method, and the copy in TCRdb shows in-frame clones only, minus some. That table furnishes V, J and clone size, whereas the DNA furnished D and trimming. The sample includes 200,000 to 250,000 clones, about 88% seen only once; the top ten take 4.5% to 5.5%. The germline V gene has CDR1 LNHDA and CDR2 SQIVND (reference sequence). With 5 bases clipped from V and 0 bases from J, the junction kept 2 bases outside the gene matches. The CDR3 sequence is 15 residues long.

Sample: peripheral blood. The origin of this receptor is a woman aged 40 to 55 with acute or convalescent COVID-19. This chain joins TRBV19 and TRBJ1-3, with TRBD1 identical over 9 bases. CDR3 bases: TGTGCCAGTAGTTTGACAGGGGGCTCTGGAAACACCATATATTTT. Amino acids: CASSLTGGSGNTIYF. Full variable domain (missing parts from reference TRBV19 and TRBJ1-3): DGGITQSPKYLFRKEGQNVTLSCEQNLNHDAMYWYRQDPGQGLRLIYYSQIVNDFQKGDIAEGYSVSREKKESFPLTVTSAQKNPTAFYLCASSLTGGSGNTIYFGEGSWLTVV.